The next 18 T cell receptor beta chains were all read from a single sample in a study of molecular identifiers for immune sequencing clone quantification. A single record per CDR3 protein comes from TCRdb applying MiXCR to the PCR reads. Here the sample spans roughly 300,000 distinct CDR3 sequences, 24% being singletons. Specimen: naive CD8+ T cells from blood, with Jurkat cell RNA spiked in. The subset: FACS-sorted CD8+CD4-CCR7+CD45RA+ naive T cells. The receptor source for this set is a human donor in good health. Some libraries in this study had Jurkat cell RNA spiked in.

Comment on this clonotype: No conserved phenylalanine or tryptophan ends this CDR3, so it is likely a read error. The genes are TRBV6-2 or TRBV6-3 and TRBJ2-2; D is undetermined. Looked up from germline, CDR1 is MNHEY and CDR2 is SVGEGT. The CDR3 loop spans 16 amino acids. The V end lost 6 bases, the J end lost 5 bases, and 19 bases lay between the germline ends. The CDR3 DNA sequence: TGTGCCAGCAGCCGCACGACCGGATGGTCGACCGGGGAGCTGTTTCTT. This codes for CASSRTTGWSTGELFL.

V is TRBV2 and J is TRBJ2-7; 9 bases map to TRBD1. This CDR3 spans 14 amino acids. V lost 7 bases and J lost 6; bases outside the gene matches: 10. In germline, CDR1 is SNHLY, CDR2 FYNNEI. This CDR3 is CASTLGTGYAEQYF. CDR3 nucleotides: TGTGCCAGCACCCTCGGGACAGGGTATGCCGAGCAGTACTTC.

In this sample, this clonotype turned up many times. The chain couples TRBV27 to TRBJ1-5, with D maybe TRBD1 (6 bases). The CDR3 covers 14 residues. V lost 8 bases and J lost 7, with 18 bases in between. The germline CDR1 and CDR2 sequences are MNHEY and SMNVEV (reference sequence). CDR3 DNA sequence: TGTGCCAGCGGGGCACAGGGTTTAGGGCAGCCCCAGCATTTT. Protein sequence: CASGAQGLGQPQHF.

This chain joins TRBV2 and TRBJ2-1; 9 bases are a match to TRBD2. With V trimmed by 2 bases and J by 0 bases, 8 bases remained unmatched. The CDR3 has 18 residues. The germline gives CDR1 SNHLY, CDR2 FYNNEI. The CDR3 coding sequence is TGTGCCAGCAGTGAACCCCTAGCGGGGAGGAGCTCCTACAATGAGCAGTTCTTC. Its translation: CASSEPLAGRSSYNEQFF.

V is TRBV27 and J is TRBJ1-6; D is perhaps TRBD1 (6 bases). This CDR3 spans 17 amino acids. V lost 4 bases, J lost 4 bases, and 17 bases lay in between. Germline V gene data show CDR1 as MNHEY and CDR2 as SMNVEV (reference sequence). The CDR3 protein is CASSSAVTGNYNSPLHF. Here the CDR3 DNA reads TGTGCCAGCAGTTCCGCCGTTACAGGGAATTATAATTCACCCCTCCACTTT.

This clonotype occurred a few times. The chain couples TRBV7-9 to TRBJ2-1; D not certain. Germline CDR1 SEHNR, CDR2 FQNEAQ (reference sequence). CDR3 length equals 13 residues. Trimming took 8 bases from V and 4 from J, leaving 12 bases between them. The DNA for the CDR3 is TGTGCCAGCGTGCCTCCCGGTTACAATGAGCAGTTCTTC. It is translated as CASVPPGYNEQFF.

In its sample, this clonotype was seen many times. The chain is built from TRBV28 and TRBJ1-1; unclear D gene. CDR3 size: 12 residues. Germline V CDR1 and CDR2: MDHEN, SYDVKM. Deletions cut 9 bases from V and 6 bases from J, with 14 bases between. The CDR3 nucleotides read TGTGCCAGTCGTATGAGCAGCCCTGAAGCTTTCTTT. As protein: CASRMSSPEAFF.

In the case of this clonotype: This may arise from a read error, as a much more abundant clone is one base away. The CDR3 loop reads CASSPPGDNEQFF. The CDR3 DNA is TGCGCCAGCAGCCCCCCGGGGGATAATGAGCAGTTCTTC. The chain is built from TRBV5-1 and TRBJ2-1; D is perhaps TRBD2 (6 bases). CDR1 is SGHRS, CDR2 YFSETQ, per germline. CDR3 length equals 13 residues. The V end lost 4 bases, the J end lost 7 bases, and 12 bases lay between the germline ends.

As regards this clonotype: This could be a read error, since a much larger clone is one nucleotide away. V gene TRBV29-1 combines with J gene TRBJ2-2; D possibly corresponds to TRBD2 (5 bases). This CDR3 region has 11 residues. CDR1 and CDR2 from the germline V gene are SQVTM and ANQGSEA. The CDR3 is CSVSQSGELSF. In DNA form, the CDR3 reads TGCAGCGTGAGCCAGTCCGGGGAGCTGTCTTTT.

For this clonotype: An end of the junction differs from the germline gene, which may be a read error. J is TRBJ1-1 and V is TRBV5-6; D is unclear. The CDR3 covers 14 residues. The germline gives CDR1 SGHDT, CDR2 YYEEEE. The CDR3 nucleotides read TGTACCAGCAGCTTGTGGACGACGAACACTGAAGCTTTCTTT. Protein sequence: CTSSLWTTNTEAFF.

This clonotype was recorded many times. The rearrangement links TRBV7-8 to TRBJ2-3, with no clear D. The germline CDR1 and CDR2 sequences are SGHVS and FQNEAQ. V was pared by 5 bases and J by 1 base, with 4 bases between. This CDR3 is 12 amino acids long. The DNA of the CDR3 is TGTGCCAGCAGCACCCGCACAGATACGCAGTATTTT. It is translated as CASSTRTDTQYF.

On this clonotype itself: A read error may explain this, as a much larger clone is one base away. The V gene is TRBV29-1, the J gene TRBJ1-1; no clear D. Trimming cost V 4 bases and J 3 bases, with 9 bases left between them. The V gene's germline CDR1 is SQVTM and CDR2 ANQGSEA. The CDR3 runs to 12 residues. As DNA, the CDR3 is TGCAGCGTTGCGGCCGAGGACACTGAAGCTTTCTTT. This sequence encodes CSVAAEDTEAFF. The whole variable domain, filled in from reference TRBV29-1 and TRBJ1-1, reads SAVISQKPSRDICQRGTSLTIQCQVDSQVTMMFWYRQQPGQSLTLIATANQGSEATYESGFVIDKFPISRPNLTFSTLTVSNMSPEDSSIYLCSVAAEDTEAFFGQGTRLTVV.

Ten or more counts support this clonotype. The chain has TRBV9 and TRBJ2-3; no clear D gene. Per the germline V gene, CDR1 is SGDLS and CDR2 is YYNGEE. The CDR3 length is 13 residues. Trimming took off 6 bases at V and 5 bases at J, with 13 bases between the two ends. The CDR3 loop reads CASTRTYGDTQYF. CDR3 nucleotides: TGTGCCAGCACCAGGACGTACGGAGATACGCAGTATTTT.

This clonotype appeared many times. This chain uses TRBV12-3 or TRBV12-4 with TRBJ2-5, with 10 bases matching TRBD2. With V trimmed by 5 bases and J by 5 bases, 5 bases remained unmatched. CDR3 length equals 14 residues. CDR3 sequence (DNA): TGTGCCAGCAGTCAGCGGGAGGGCGGGGAGACCCAGTACTTC. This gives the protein CASSQREGGETQYF.

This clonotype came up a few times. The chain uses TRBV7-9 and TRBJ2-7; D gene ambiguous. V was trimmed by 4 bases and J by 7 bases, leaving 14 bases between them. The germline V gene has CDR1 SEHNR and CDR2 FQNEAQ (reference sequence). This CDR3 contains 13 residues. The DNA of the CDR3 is TGTGCCAGCAGCTCCGGAAGGACGGAAGAGCAGTACTTC. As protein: CASSSGRTEEQYF.

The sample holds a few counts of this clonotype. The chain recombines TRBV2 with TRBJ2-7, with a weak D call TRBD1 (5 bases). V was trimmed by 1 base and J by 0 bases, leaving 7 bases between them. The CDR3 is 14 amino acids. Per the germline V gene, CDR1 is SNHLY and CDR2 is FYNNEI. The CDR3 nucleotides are TGTGCCAGCAGTGAAGGCAGGGCCTCCTACGAGCAGTACTTC. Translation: CASSEGRASYEQYF.

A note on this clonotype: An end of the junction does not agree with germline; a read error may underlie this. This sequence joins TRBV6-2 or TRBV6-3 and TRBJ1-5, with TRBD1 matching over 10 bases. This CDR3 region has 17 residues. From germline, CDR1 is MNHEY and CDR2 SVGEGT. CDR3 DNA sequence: TGTGCCAGCAGTTACTCGGGGACAGGGGCTTACAATCAGTCCCAGCATTTT. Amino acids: CASSYSGTGAYNQSQHF.

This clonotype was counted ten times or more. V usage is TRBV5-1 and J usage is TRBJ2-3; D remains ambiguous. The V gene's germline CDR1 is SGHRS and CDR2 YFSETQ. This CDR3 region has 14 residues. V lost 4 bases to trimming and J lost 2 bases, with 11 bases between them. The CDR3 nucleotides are TGCGCCAGCAGCCCGGAGACCCCCACAGATACGCAGTATTTT. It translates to CASSPETPTDTQYF.